Listed below are T cell receptor beta chains from one sample, sequenced in a study of cytomegalovirus exposure and HLA in healthy donors. Some clones are missing from TCRdb's copy, which holds only in-frame ones; the method was immunoSEQ multiplex PCR. The sample carries about 160,000 clones, roughly 80% recorded once. Source material: PBMCs. All receptors come from a woman aged 50 to 60 in good health and CMV-seronegative. The CDR3 runs from the conserved cysteine through the conserved F or W. The D gene is left open where the match is weak. Clone size appears in some rows only: once, few, many, or a class for an expanded clone.

v_call,j_call,d_call,clone_size,cdr3_nt,cdr3_aa
TRBV5-8,TRBJ2-1,TRBD2,-,TGTGCCAGCACCCAGGGGGTAGCGGGAGGGAGCGGTGAGCAGTTCTTC,CASTQGVAGGSGEQFF
TRBV5-1,TRBJ2-5,-,few,TGCGCCAGCAGCTCTGGACAGCACGGGGAGACCCAGTACTTC,CASSSGQHGETQYF
TRBV5-4,TRBJ1-1,-,-,TGTGCCAGCAGCGTTCCTACAGGGAAGGAGACTGAAGCTTTCTTT,CASSVPTGKETEAFF
TRBV6-5,TRBJ2-5,-,-,TGTGCCAGCACGACAGGCATGGAGACCCAGTACTTC,CASTTGMETQYF
TRBV7-3,TRBJ2-1,-,-,TGTGCCAGCAGCTCCGACTGGAATGAGCAGTTCTTC,CASSSDWNEQFF
TRBV12-1,TRBJ2-4,-,-,TGTGCCAGCAGCGCAGGGGGACCTTTGTATGTAGCCAAAAACATTCAGTACTTC,CASSAGGPLYVAKNIQYF
TRBV15,TRBJ2-5,-,once,TGTGCCACCAGCCGACAGGGTTTCGGCAGGGAGGTTGGGGAGACCCAGTACTTC,CATSRQGFGREVGETQYF
TRBV7-2,TRBJ2-2,-,-,TGTGCCAGCATCATTACAGCTGCGAACACCGGGGAGCTGTTTTTT,CASIITAANTGELFF
TRBV5-4,TRBJ2-7,-,-,TGTGCCAGCAGCGGCGCCCCTGACGGAGCCTACGAGCAGTACTTC,CASSGAPDGAYEQYF
TRBV15,TRBJ1-4,-,-,TGTGCCACCAGCTCGACGGTGGGGGCTTCAGAAAAACTGTTTTTT,CATSSTVGASEKLFF
TRBV2,TRBJ1-6,-,-,TGTGCCACAGCAGAGGCATCAGCAGCTAATTCACCCCTCCACTTT,CATAEASAANSPLHF
TRBV27,TRBJ1-6,-,few,TGTGCCAGCAGTTTGACCCCCCCCGGGTCCCCCTCCTATAATTCACCCCTCCACTTT,CASSLTPPGSPSYNSPLHF
TRBV7-9,TRBJ1-1,-,-,TGTGCCAGCAGCTTACCCGAGGGAGGCGGCACTGAAGCTTTCTTT,CASSLPEGGGTEAFF
TRBV19,TRBJ2-4,-,few,TGTGCCAGTAGTATTCGCCCGGGTGTAGGCAAAAACATTCAGTACTTC,CASSIRPGVGKNIQYF
TRBV7-9,TRBJ2-5,TRBD1,-,TGTGCCAGCAAATTGGACAGGGGGGAGACCCAGTACTTC,CASKLDRGETQYF
TRBV2,TRBJ2-7,TRBD1,few,TGTGCCAGCAGACTGGACAGGGACTACGAGCAGTACTTC,CASRLDRDYEQYF
TRBV12-5,TRBJ1-1,TRBD1,once,TGTGCTAGTGGTTTGGGGCAGGGGGCGAACACTGAAGCTTTCTTT,CASGLGQGANTEAFF
TRBV4-2,TRBJ2-5,-,-,TGTGCCAGCAGCCAAGACCCCCGCGGGGAGACCCAGTACTTC,CASSQDPRGETQYF
TRBV5-6,TRBJ1-2,TRBD1,once,TGTGCCAGCAGCTTGGAGGGACAGTTTTTCTATGGCTACACCTTC,CASSLEGQFFYGYTF
TRBV7-9,TRBJ1-4,-,-,TGTGCCAGCAGGTCGTCGGGGAGCAATGAAAAACTGTTTTTT,CASRSSGSNEKLFF
TRBV7-8,TRBJ2-1,-,-,TGTGCCAGCAGCTTAGGAGGGAACTCCTACAATGAGCAGTTCTTC,CASSLGGNSYNEQFF
TRBV6-5,TRBJ1-5,TRBD1,-,TGTGCCAGCAGTTCCCAGGGGGAAGGACAGCCCCAGCATTTT,CASSSQGEGQPQHF
TRBV28,TRBJ2-1,TRBD2,-,TGTGCCAGCAGTTCCACTAGCGCTGAGCAGTTCTTC,CASSSTSAEQFF
TRBV29-1,TRBJ2-7,TRBD1,-,TGCAGCGTCAGACAGGGGGCCTACGAGCAGTACTTC,CSVRQGAYEQYF
TRBV5-4,TRBJ1-3,-,-,TGTGCCAGCAGCGCGCCGGGGGCTGGAAACACCATATATTTT,CASSAPGAGNTIYF
TRBV7-9,TRBJ2-3,-,few,TGTGCCAGCACCAAAGCGTTAATCACAGATACGCAGTATTTT,CASTKALITDTQYF
TRBV14,TRBJ1-2,-,-,TGTGCCAGCAGCCGAGACAGGAACTGTGGCTACACCTTC,CASSRDRNCGYTF
TRBV7-2,TRBJ2-7,-,-,TGTGCCAGCAGCTCAGGGGTGCGTTACGAGCAGTACTTC,CASSSGVRYEQYF
TRBV13,TRBJ2-2,-,-,TGTGCCAGCAGCCTACCCTCGGAGTATCGGACCGGGGAGCTGTTTTTT,CASSLPSEYRTGELFF
TRBV5-1,TRBJ2-2,-,few,TGCGCCAGCAGGGAGGGGGCCGAATTCACCGGGGAGCTGTTTTTT,CASREGAEFTGELFF
TRBV29-1,TRBJ2-1,-,once,TGCAGCGTTGGGGGGGATTCCTACAATGAGCAGTTCTTC,CSVGGDSYNEQFF
TRBV5-1,TRBJ2-7,TRBD2,-,TGCGCCAGCAGCTTGGAATCTAGCGGGAGAGTAGGCTACGAGCAGTACTTC,CASSLESSGRVGYEQYF
TRBV5-5,TRBJ2-5,-,-,TGTGCCAGCAGTTTCCGAGGGTTTCTCCAAGAGACCCAGTACTTC,CASSFRGFLQETQYF
TRBV27,TRBJ1-5,TRBD1,-,TGTGCCAGCACCTTCAAGACAGGGAAAGACAATCAGCCCCAGCATTTT,CASTFKTGKDNQPQHF
TRBV16,TRBJ2-3,TRBD1,-,TGTGCCAGCAGCCTAGGGACAGGGACGCAGTATTTT,CASSLGTGTQYF
TRBV27,TRBJ2-1,-,once,TGTGCCAGCAGTCTACCCGGACTGTATCCACACAATGAGCAGTTCTTC,CASSLPGLYPHNEQFF
TRBV5-1,TRBJ2-1,-,-,TGCGCCAGCAGCTTGGGGCCTTCGAATAATGAGCAGTTCTTC,CASSLGPSNNEQFF
TRBV5-1,TRBJ2-5,-,-,TGCGCCAGCAGCTACCTAGGCATCCAAGAGACCCAGTACTTC,CASSYLGIQETQYF
TRBV25-1,TRBJ2-7,TRBD1,-,TGTGCCAGCTTAGGACAGGGGCCGGCCCCCTACGAGCAGTACTTC,CASLGQGPAPYEQYF
TRBV6-5,TRBJ1-3,-,-,TGTGCCAGCAGTTACTCCGGAGGCACCATATATTTT,CASSYSGGTIYF
TRBV28,TRBJ1-5,TRBD1,-,TGTGCCAACTCACAGGGGGCTTTAGGTCAGCCCCAGCATTTT,CANSQGALGQPQHF
TRBV11-2,TRBJ2-7,TRBD2,-,TGTGCCAGCAGCCTCAGCGGGAGCTACGAGCAGTACTTC,CASSLSGSYEQYF
TRBV7-2,TRBJ2-3,TRBD2,-,TGTGCCAGCAGCTTAATCAGCGGGGGGACAAGTGATACGCAGTATTTT,CASSLISGGTSDTQYF
TRBV6-6,TRBJ1-1,-,-,TGTGCCAGCAGTTTCGCGGACAGGAACACTGAAGCTTTCTTT,CASSFADRNTEAFF
TRBV5-1,TRBJ2-1,TRBD1,-,TGCGCCAGCAGCTTTTTGGGACAGGGAGGTGGGGAGCAGTTCTTC,CASSFLGQGGGEQFF
TRBV28,TRBJ2-1,-,-,TGTGCCAGCAGTTCCCCTCGCAATGAGCAGTTCTTC,CASSSPRNEQFF
TRBV18,TRBJ2-7,-,-,TGTGCCAGCTCACCCGCCGGGACAAACGAGCAGTACTTC,CASSPAGTNEQYF
TRBV4-3,TRBJ2-4,TRBD2,-,TGCGCCAGCAGCCAAGGGCGGGAGGGCCGGGGAAACATTCAGTACTTC,CASSQGREGRGNIQYF
TRBV19,TRBJ1-2,-,once,TGTGCCAGTAGTATAAGGGAGGGTCCTGGCTACACCTTC,CASSIREGPGYTF
TRBV11-3,TRBJ2-7,TRBD1,-,TGTGCCAGCAGCTTGACAGGGGGAAAGGACGAGCAGTACTTC,CASSLTGGKDEQYF
TRBV7-2,TRBJ2-1,TRBD2,-,TGTGCCAGCAGCTTACGCGGGGGCTACAATGAGCAGTTCTTC,CASSLRGGYNEQFF
TRBV19,TRBJ2-7,TRBD1,-,TGTGCCAGTGGCGGACAGGGATATTACGAGCAGTACTTC,CASGGQGYYEQYF
TRBV7-2,TRBJ2-6,-,-,TGTGCCAGCAGCTTAGTAAACTCTGGGGCCAACGTCCTGACTTTC,CASSLVNSGANVLTF
TRBV5-6,TRBJ1-2,-,-,TGTGCCAGCAGCCCAGGCTGGGGGACTGGTGGCTACACCTTC,CASSPGWGTGGYTF
TRBV2,TRBJ1-1,-,-,TGTGCCAGCAGTGATAGCGGATTACACACTGAAGCTTTCTTT,CASSDSGLHTEAFF
TRBV5-4,TRBJ2-3,-,once,TGTGCCAGCAGCTTGGTTCGGGGGGCGGTCGCAGATACGCAGTATTTT,CASSLVRGAVADTQYF
TRBV11-2,TRBJ2-7,-,-,TGTGCCAGCAGCTTACCTTCCAGCGTGAACGAGCAGTACTTC,CASSLPSSVNEQYF
TRBV6-6,TRBJ2-7,TRBD1,-,TGTGCCAGCAAGGGGGACAGGGCCTACGAGCAGTACTTC,CASKGDRAYEQYF
TRBV2,TRBJ1-5,-,-,TGTGCCAGCAGTGATCTTCGCAATCAGCCCCAGCATTTT,CASSDLRNQPQHF